What follows are 27 T cell receptor beta chains derived from one specimen sequenced in a study of cytomegalovirus exposure and HLA in healthy donors. Here immunoSEQ multiplex PCR was the method, and the copy in TCRdb shows in-frame clones only, minus some. This table holds around 400,000 clones, roughly 85% found once. Sequences were obtained from PBMCs. Every receptor here comes from a woman aged 18-35 years in good health and CMV-seronegative.

A note on this clone: At one of its ends the junction is not consistent with the germline gene, which may arise from a read error. This rearrangement joins TRBV6-1 to TRBJ2-7; 12 bases map to TRBD1. CDR1 MNHNS and CDR2 SASEGT come from the germline V gene. This CDR3 is 15 amino acids long. This chain's CDR3 is CASSPPGGQGAGLNF. The DNA for the CDR3 is TGTGCCAGCAGTCCCCCCGGGGGACAGGGGGCAGGTTTAAACTTC.

The genes are TRBV28 and TRBJ2-2, with 11 bases matching TRBD2. Looked up from germline, CDR1 is MDHEN and CDR2 is SYDVKM. CDR3 length equals 17 residues. V lost 6 bases and J lost 6; bases outside the gene matches: 12. In DNA form, the CDR3 reads TGTGCCAGCAGCACCCTCGGATCTAGCGGGAGGCCCGGGGAGCTGTTTTTT. Translation: CASSTLGSSGRPGELFF.

This rearrangement joins TRBV11-2 to TRBJ2-7; 7 bases agree with TRBD2. Germline V gene lookup returns CDR1 SGHAT and CDR2 FQNNGV. The CDR3 has 16 amino acids. Trimming at V came to 0 bases and at J to 3 bases, leaving 8 bases not matched to a gene. The CDR3: CASSLDLGTSVYEQYF. CDR3 coding DNA: TGTGCCAGCAGCTTAGATTTGGGAACTAGCGTCTACGAGCAGTACTTC.

V and J are TRBV27 and TRBJ1-2, with TRBD1 identical over 7 bases. This CDR3 spans 13 amino acids. Trimming removed 6 bases from V and 7 bases from J; junction bases left unmatched: 8. In germline, CDR1 is MNHEY, CDR2 SMNVEV (reference sequence). Here the CDR3 DNA reads TGTGCCAGCAGCTTGACAGGGCTCGGTGGCTACACCTTC. Its protein is CASSLTGLGGYTF.

The chain links TRBV11-2 to TRBJ2-1; D ambiguous. The CDR3 sequence is 15 residues long. CDR1 and CDR2 (germline): SGHAT, FQNNGV. V gave up 0 bases and J gave up 3 bases, with 9 bases separating them. This chain's CDR3 is CASSLEVALYNEQFF. The CDR3 DNA follows: TGTGCCAGCAGCTTAGAGGTAGCCCTCTACAATGAGCAGTTCTTC.

The gene calls are TRBV19 and TRBJ1-5; the D gene is possibly TRBD1 (5 bases). CDR1 and CDR2 from the germline V gene are LNHDA and SQIVND (reference sequence). This CDR3 contains 16 residues. Trimming cost V 5 bases and J 3 bases, with 17 bases left between them. The CDR3 protein is CASSVQGSVANQPQHF. CDR3 coding DNA: TGTGCCAGTAGTGTCCAGGGAAGTGTAGCCAATCAGCCCCAGCATTTT.

The rearrangement links TRBV9 to TRBJ2-1; the match to TRBD2 covers 9 bases. V was clipped by 0 bases and J by 5 bases; unmatched bases: 12. This CDR3 has 18 amino acids. Germline-derived CDR1 and CDR2 are SGDLS and YYNGEE. CDR3 sequence reads: CASSVGLAGTGGHNEQFF. CDR3 bases: TGTGCCAGCAGCGTAGGGCTAGCGGGGACGGGAGGGCACAATGAGCAGTTCTTC.

The rearrangement uses TRBV11-2 and TRBJ1-1, with 11 bases fitting TRBD1. CDR3 length equals 14 residues. With 4 bases clipped from V and 8 bases from J, the junction kept 6 bases outside the gene matches. Germline V gene lookup returns CDR1 SGHAT and CDR2 FQNNGV. The CDR3 region is CASSSPGTGGEAFF. CDR3 sequence (DNA): TGTGCCAGCAGCTCTCCCGGGACAGGGGGAGAAGCTTTCTTT.

The chain couples TRBV2 to TRBJ1-4; D is ambiguous. The CDR3 runs to 14 residues. CDR1 and CDR2 from the germline V gene are SNHLY and FYNNEI. Deletions cut 4 bases from V and 5 bases from J, with 11 bases between. CDR3 region: CASSVGLPNEKLFF. For the CDR3, the DNA is TGTGCCAGCAGTGTTGGGCTTCCGAATGAAAAACTGTTTTTT.

V usage is TRBV5-6 and J usage is TRBJ1-2; D is unclear. Deletions cut 5 bases from V and 2 bases from J, with 10 bases between. The CDR3 totals 13 residues. The V gene's germline CDR1 is SGHDT and CDR2 YYEEEE. For the CDR3, the DNA is TGTGCCAGCAGATTAACAGCCAACTATGGCTACACCTTC. It specifies CASRLTANYGYTF.

This chain connects TRBV29-1 to TRBJ1-1, with 8 bases lining up with TRBD1. Germline CDR1 SQVTM, CDR2 ANQGSEA. This CDR3 is 16 amino acids long. After removal of 4 bases from V and 0 bases from J, the junction contained 10 bases not matched to a gene. CDR3 coding DNA: TGCAGCGTTGGCCCTAACCCGGACAGGGTGAACACTGAAGCTTTCTTT. Translating gives CSVGPNPDRVNTEAFF. Variable domain in full (rest from reference TRBV29-1 and TRBJ1-1): SAVISQKPSRDICQRGTSLTIQCQVDSQVTMMFWYRQQPGQSLTLIATANQGSEATYESGFVIDKFPISRPNLTFSTLTVSNMSPEDSSIYLCSVGPNPDRVNTEAFFGQGTRLTVV.

This clone was seen only a few times. The chain carries TRBV6-5 and TRBJ2-7, with a weak D call TRBD1 (6 bases). The germline V and J ends were trimmed by 2 bases and 5 bases, with 13 bases remaining between them. This CDR3 has 14 residues. The germline V gene encodes CDR1 MNHEY and CDR2 SVGAGI. CDR3: CASSYNRVADEQYF. The CDR3 nucleotides are TGTGCCAGCAGTTACAACAGGGTGGCCGACGAGCAGTACTTC.

The chain links TRBV10-3 to TRBJ2-7; the match to TRBD2 covers 13 bases. CDR3 size: 14 residues. The V gene's germline CDR1 is ENHRY and CDR2 SYGVKD. Trimming removed 5 bases from V and 6 bases from J; junction bases left unmatched: 4. CDR3 DNA: TGTGCCATCAGTACTAGCGGGAGGGCCCTCGAGCAGTACTTC. Residues: CAISTSGRALEQYF.

J is TRBJ2-1 and V is TRBV27, with 7 bases fitting TRBD2. Looked up from germline, CDR1 is MNHEY and CDR2 is SMNVEV (reference sequence). The junction had 8 bases not matched to a gene; V was cut back by 6 bases and J by 3 bases. This CDR3 is built from 15 residues. CDR3 region: CASSPSLADYNEQFF. The CDR3 region has the DNA TGTGCCAGCAGCCCGTCCCTAGCGGACTACAATGAGCAGTTCTTC.

The rearrangement uses TRBV12-5 and TRBJ1-2, with D unresolved. The V gene lost 0 bases and the J gene lost 1 base, with 9 bases spanning the gap. This CDR3 is 15 amino acids long. Looked up from germline, CDR1 is LGHNT and CDR2 is FRNRAP. The CDR3 sequence is CASGLVGGSNYGYTF. In DNA form, the CDR3 reads TGTGCTAGTGGTTTGGTCGGAGGAAGTAACTATGGCTACACCTTC.

Turning to this clone: One junction end disagrees with the germline gene, perhaps due to a read error. V usage is TRBV10-2 and J usage is TRBJ1-6, with D unresolved. This CDR3 region has 15 residues. Germline CDR1 is WSHSY and CDR2 is SAAADI. This CDR3 is CASSEEEGYYSPLHF. In DNA form, the CDR3 reads TGCGCCAGCAGTGAGGAAGAGGGCTATTATTCACCCCTCCACTTT.

The gene calls are TRBV7-8 and TRBJ1-2, with TRBD1 matching 8 bases. CDR1 is SGHVS and CDR2 is FQNEAQ in the germline V gene. V was pared by 1 base and J by 7 bases, with 17 bases of the junction left unmatched. The CDR3 spans 18 residues. The CDR3 sequence is CASSLDLSRAGQGVGYTF. The CDR3 DNA reads as TGTGCCAGCAGCTTAGATTTGTCTCGAGCCGGACAGGGCGTTGGCTACACCTTC.

The chain combines TRBV10-3 with TRBJ2-7, with TRBD1 as a possible D gene (6 bases). The CDR3 is 14 amino acids. Trimming took 2 bases from V and 3 from J, leaving 11 bases between them. Germline V lookup: CDR1 ENHRY, CDR2 SYGVKD. The CDR3 region has the DNA TGTGCCATCAGTGAGGCAGGGGACATCTACGAGCAGTACTTC. Protein: CAISEAGDIYEQYF.

The V call is TRBV30, the J call TRBJ2-7, with a possible D match to TRBD2 (5 bases). This CDR3 is built from 14 residues. Germline CDR1 is GTSNPN and CDR2 is SVGIG (reference sequence). Trimming took off 0 bases at V and 5 bases at J, with 14 bases between the two ends. The CDR3 bases are TGTGCCTGGAGTGTTGCGGGCTATCGGGACGAGCAGTACTTC. Its protein is CAWSVAGYRDEQYF.

This clone was counted at least ten times. The chain is built from TRBV7-7 and TRBJ1-2, with 8 nucleotides matching TRBD1. This CDR3 has 17 amino acids. Germline V gene lookup returns CDR1 SSHAT and CDR2 FNYEAQ (reference sequence). After removal of 2 bases from V and 4 bases from J, the junction contained 12 bases not matched to a gene. The CDR3 nucleotides read TGTGCCAGCAGCTTACGGGACAGGACGGTTCGGGGCTATGGCTACACCTTC. Translation: CASSLRDRTVRGYGYTF.

This clone was observed a single time. The rearrangement links TRBV7-6 to TRBJ2-5; 7 nucleotides align to TRBD2. After removal of 2 bases from V and 5 bases from J, the junction contained 14 bases not matched to a gene. CDR3 length equals 17 residues. Per the germline V gene, CDR1 is SGHVS and CDR2 is FNYEAQ. The CDR3 region has the DNA TGTGCCAGCAGCTTAAGTCGGGGGAGGGCCGCTCGGGAGACCCAGTACTTC. It is translated as CASSLSRGRAARETQYF.

J is TRBJ2-7 and V is TRBV6-6; perhaps TRBD1 as D (6 bases). From germline, CDR1 is MNHNY and CDR2 SVGAGI (reference sequence). The CDR3 consists of 16 residues. V shed 6 bases and J shed 0 bases, with 18 bases lying between them. CDR3 loop: CASSPEGVSTSYEQYF. The DNA of the CDR3 is TGTGCCAGCAGCCCCGAGGGGGTGTCCACCTCCTACGAGCAGTACTTC.

The count of this clone is one. The chain has TRBV2 and TRBJ2-7; 14 bases map to TRBD2. From germline, CDR1 is SNHLY and CDR2 FYNNEI. The junction had 14 bases not matched to a gene; V was cut back by 4 bases and J by 3 bases. The length of the CDR3 is 19 residues. The DNA for the CDR3 is TGTGCCAGCAGTGGGACTAGCGGGGGGCCGATCTCGAATAACTACGAGCAGTACTTC. Translation gives CASSGTSGGPISNNYEQYF.

This chain uses TRBV5-1 with TRBJ2-2; D gene ambiguous. The CDR3 has 14 residues. In germline, CDR1 is SGHRS, CDR2 YFSETQ. The V and J ends lost 7 bases and 0 bases respectively, with 10 bases between them. The CDR3, as DNA: TGCGCCAGCTATGGGCAAACGAACACCGGGGAGCTGTTTTTT. Protein: CASYGQTNTGELFF.

This chain links TRBV11-2 with TRBJ1-3; 7 nucleotides match TRBD1. The CDR3 runs 15 residues. Germline loops: CDR1 SGHAT, CDR2 FQNNGV. V was pared by 6 bases and J by 0 bases, with 5 bases of the junction left unmatched. The CDR3 DNA follows: TGTGCCAGCAGTCCAGACAGGGCCTCTGGAAACACCATATATTTT. This codes for CASSPDRASGNTIYF.

The J gene is TRBJ2-1, the V gene TRBV7-9; D unclear. This CDR3 has 12 residues. The V and J ends lost 6 bases and 6 bases respectively, with 9 bases between them. Germline V CDR1 and CDR2: SEHNR, FQNEAQ (reference sequence). CDR3 DNA sequence: TGTGCCAGCAGTCTTATCGTCAATGAGCAGTTCTTC. Its translation is CASSLIVNEQFF.

The chain is built from TRBV28 and TRBJ2-2; perhaps TRBD1 as D (5 bases). Germline V gene lookup returns CDR1 MDHEN and CDR2 SYDVKM. V was cut by 7 bases and J by 3 bases, with 18 bases left in between. The CDR3 length is 16 residues. The CDR3 region has the DNA TGTGCCAGCAAGAATCAGGGCGTTCTCTACACCGGGGAGCTGTTTTTT. It is translated as CASKNQGVLYTGELFF.